The 14 T cell receptor beta chains below come from one sample, sequenced in a study of blood T cell repertoires in COVID-19 (dated by TCRdb to 2018 to 2021). Receptor amplification or capture employed the immunoSEQ multiplex PCR assay. Not all clones reach the TCRdb copy of this immuneACCESS table, which keeps in-frame sequences only. Checked studies attribute under half of the gap to unresolved V genes and leave the rest unexplained. Across this sample there are about 90,000 clones, with less than 95% seen only once. Of the sample, around 2.3% falls within the top ten clones. Sequenced: peripheral blood. The receptors stem from a human donor with active COVID-19. The donor label of this sample is uncertain.

The chain joins TRBV7-3 to TRBJ2-7, with TRBD1 identical over 9 bases. Trimming removed 2 bases from V and 0 bases from J; junction bases left unmatched: 8. The CDR3 spans 17 residues. The germline CDR1 and CDR2 sequences are SGHTA and FQGTGA. The CDR3 sequence: CASSLAGTGFFSYEQYF. CDR3 nucleotides: TGTGCCAGCAGCTTAGCCGGGACAGGGTTTTTCTCCTACGAGCAGTACTTC. Based on the CDR3 plus reference TRBV7-3 and TRBJ2-7, the full variable domain is GAGVSQTPSNKVTEKGKYVELRCDPISGHTALYWYRQSLGQGPEFLIYFQGTGAADDSGLPNDRFFAVRPEGSVSTLKIQRTERGDSAVYLCASSLAGTGFFSYEQYFGPGTRLTVT.

The chain carries TRBV2 and TRBJ2-3; D is uncertain. The V end was cut by 2 bases, the J end by 4 bases, with 7 bases between. The CDR3 is 13 residues long. CDR1 SNHLY and CDR2 FYNNEI come from the germline V gene. In DNA, the CDR3 is TGTGCCAGCAGTGAACTAGTCCCAGATACGCAGTATTTT. Residues: CASSELVPDTQYF.

This chain links TRBV7-3 with TRBJ1-3; 9 positions match TRBD1. Germline V gives CDR1 SGHTA, CDR2 FQGTGA. The CDR3 runs to 19 residues. The junction had 15 bases not matched to a gene; V was cut back by 3 bases and J by 3 bases. The CDR3 loop is CASSLLAGQQGAFGNTIYF. In DNA, the CDR3 is TGTGCCAGCAGCTTGCTGGCTGGACAACAGGGGGCTTTTGGAAACACCATATATTTT. Filled out from reference TRBV7-3 and TRBJ1-3, the complete variable domain reads GAGVSQTPSNKVTEKGKYVELRCDPISGHTALYWYRQSLGQGPEFLIYFQGTGAADDSGLPNDRFFAVRPEGSVSTLKIQRTERGDSAVYLCASSLLAGQQGAFGNTIYFGEGSWLTVV.

This clone came up once. The V and J genes are TRBV2 and TRBJ2-7; a possible D gene is TRBD1 (6 bases). The CDR3 extends over 15 amino acids. The V and J ends lost 7 bases and 3 bases respectively, with 19 bases between them. CDR1 and CDR2 from the germline V gene are SNHLY and FYNNEI. The CDR3 protein is CASTRGGQGNYEQYF. For the CDR3, the DNA is TGTGCCAGCACTCGAGGCGGGCAGGGGAACTACGAGCAGTACTTC.

This CDR3 reads CASTPTTGSYEQYF. The CDR3 DNA is TGTGCCAGCACCCCTACAACAGGGTCCTACGAGCAGTACTTC. The chain couples TRBV6-5 to TRBJ2-7, with TRBD1 as a possible D gene (6 bases). The CDR3 length is 14 residues. The V gene's germline CDR1 is MNHEY and CDR2 SVGAGI. Trimming cost V 7 bases and J 1 base, with 14 bases left between them.

This clone showed up just a few times. V usage is TRBV14 and J usage is TRBJ2-3; D not resolved. The V gene lost 4 bases and the J gene lost 6 bases, with 8 bases spanning the gap. Germline lookup yields CDR1 SGHDN and CDR2 FVKESK. This CDR3 spans 12 amino acids. CDR3 residues: CASSPGWDTQYF. In DNA, the CDR3 is TGTGCCAGCAGCCCCGGTTGGGATACGCAGTATTTT.

The chain has TRBV7-8 and TRBJ2-1, with 9 bases that match TRBD2. The CDR3 covers 16 residues. V gave up 0 bases and J gave up 8 bases; unmatched junction bases: 8. In germline, CDR1 is SGHVS, CDR2 FQNEAQ. CDR3 protein: CASSLAGAGGVYEQFF. The CDR3 DNA sequence: TGTGCCAGCAGCTTAGCGGGAGCGGGGGGCGTCTATGAGCAGTTCTTC.

This chain links TRBV11-2 with TRBJ1-2; 7 nucleotides agree with TRBD1. Germline CDR1 and CDR2: SGHAT and FQNNGV. The CDR3 loop spans 14 amino acids. J was trimmed by 3 bases and V by 4 bases; bases with no gene match: 5. In DNA form, the CDR3 reads TGTGCCAGCAGCTCCGGGACAGCAGACTATGGCTACACCTTC. Translating it yields CASSSGTADYGYTF.

The sample holds one count of this clone. V is TRBV2 and J is TRBJ2-7; 7 bases agree with TRBD1. The CDR3 is 15 amino acids. V was pared by 6 bases and J by 2 bases, with 10 bases of the junction left unmatched. Per germline, CDR1 SNHLY and CDR2 FYNNEI. DNA for the CDR3: TGTGCCAGCAGGAAAGACAGGGACCCCCCCTACGAGCAGTACTTC. The encoded protein is CASRKDRDPPYEQYF.

The V gene is TRBV23-1, the J gene TRBJ2-4; D possibly corresponds to TRBD1 (5 bases). TRBV23-1 is given ORF status, its function remaining uncertain. This CDR3 region has 15 residues. Trimming pared 3 bases from V and 0 bases from J, leaving 9 bases between. CDR3 DNA: TGCGCCAGCAGTCATACAGGTATAGCCAAAAACATTCAGTACTTC. It codes for CASSHTGIAKNIQYF.

This clone was found once. V is TRBV28 and J is TRBJ1-6, with 7 bases matching TRBD1. J lost 6 bases, V lost 10 bases, and 6 bases had no gene match. The CDR3 is 13 amino acids. Germline CDR1 MDHEN, CDR2 SYDVKM. DNA of the CDR3: TGTGCCACCCACAGGGGTTCTAATTCACCCCTCCACTTT. Translating it yields CATHRGSNSPLHF.

This rearrangement joins TRBV6-5 to TRBJ1-2; D may be TRBD1 (5 bases). Germline-derived CDR1 and CDR2 are MNHEY and SVGAGI. V was trimmed by 4 bases and J by 6 bases, leaving 18 bases between them. This CDR3 has 15 amino acids. For the CDR3, the DNA is TGTGCCAGCAGTTTTGTCACAGGAATTCGGGATGGCTACACCTTC. This translates into CASSFVTGIRDGYTF.

The V gene is TRBV7-3, the J gene TRBJ2-3; weak D call: TRBD2 (7 bases). Germline V gene lookup returns CDR1 SGHTA and CDR2 FQGTGA. Trimming pared 7 bases from V and 6 bases from J, leaving 17 bases between. The CDR3 spans 14 residues. The CDR3 DNA follows: TGTGCCAGCACCCCTGGGGGGGCCTCGGATACGCAGTATTTT. Amino acid sequence: CASTPGGASDTQYF.

A single count supports this clone. V is TRBV7-2 and J is TRBJ2-3; 14 bases align to TRBD2. Germline loops: CDR1 SGHTA, CDR2 FQGNSA. After removal of 5 bases from V and 9 bases from J, the junction contained 7 bases not matched to a gene. This CDR3 is 15 amino acids long. The CDR3 region is CASSPPGLAGETQYF. CDR3 nucleotides: TGTGCCAGCAGCCCCCCGGGACTAGCGGGGGAGACGCAGTATTTT.